The T cell receptor (beta chain) under discussion was sequenced for a study of cytomegalovirus exposure and HLA in healthy donors. Points from the study as a whole: Later analysis demonstrated an association between a missense DCLRE1C variant and TCR beta V- and J-gene trimming.

Note on this clone: What it binds is not known.

This CDR3 region has 15 residues. Germline V gene sequence: CDR1 ENHRY, CDR2 SYGVKD. V lost 6 bases, J lost 7 bases, and 6 bases stayed unmatched. PCR primers comprised 60 Vbeta and 13 Jbeta primers. Assay used: immunoSEQ multiplex PCR; TCRdb lists only in-frame clones, some missing. The table has roughly 190,000 clones, 60% to 85% seen once. Specimen: PBMCs. The receptor's source is a girl aged 5 to 17 in good health and CMV-seropositive. The J gene is TRBJ1-6, the V gene TRBV10-3; the match to TRBD1 covers 10 bases. This CDR3 is CAISLAGQGNSPLHF. The CDR3 nucleotides read TGTGCCATCAGCCTGGCGGGACAGGGGAATTCACCCCTCCACTTT.